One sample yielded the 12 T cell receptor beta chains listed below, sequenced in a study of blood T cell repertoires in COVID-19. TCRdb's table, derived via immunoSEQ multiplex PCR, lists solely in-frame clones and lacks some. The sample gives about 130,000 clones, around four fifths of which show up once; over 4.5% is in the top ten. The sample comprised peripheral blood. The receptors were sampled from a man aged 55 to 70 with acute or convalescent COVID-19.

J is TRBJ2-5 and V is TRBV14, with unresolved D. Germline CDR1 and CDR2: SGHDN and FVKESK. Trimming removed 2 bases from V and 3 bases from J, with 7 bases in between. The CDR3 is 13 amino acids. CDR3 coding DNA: TGTGCCAGCAGCCAACACTTGAAAGAGACCCAGTACTTC. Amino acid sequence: CASSQHLKETQYF.

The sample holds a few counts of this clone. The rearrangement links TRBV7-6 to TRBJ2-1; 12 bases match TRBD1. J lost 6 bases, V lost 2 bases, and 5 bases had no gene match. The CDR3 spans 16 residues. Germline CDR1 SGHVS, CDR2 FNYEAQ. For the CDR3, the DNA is TGTGCCAGCAGCTTATCGGGGGACAGGGGGCTCAATGAGCAGTTCTTC. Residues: CASSLSGDRGLNEQFF.

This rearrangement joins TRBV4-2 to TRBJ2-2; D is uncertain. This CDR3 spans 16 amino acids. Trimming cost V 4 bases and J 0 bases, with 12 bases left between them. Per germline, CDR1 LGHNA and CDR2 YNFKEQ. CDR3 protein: CASSPSDWANTGELFF. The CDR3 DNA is TGTGCCAGCAGCCCGAGTGACTGGGCGAACACCGGGGAGCTGTTTTTT.

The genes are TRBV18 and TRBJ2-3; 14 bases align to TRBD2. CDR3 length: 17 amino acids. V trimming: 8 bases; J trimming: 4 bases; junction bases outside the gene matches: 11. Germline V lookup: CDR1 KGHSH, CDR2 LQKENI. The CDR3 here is CASQKGTSGRSADTQYF. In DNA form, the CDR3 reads TGTGCCAGCCAAAAGGGGACTAGCGGGAGATCCGCAGATACGCAGTATTTT. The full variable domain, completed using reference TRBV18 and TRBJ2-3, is NAGVMQNPRHLVRRRGQEARLRCSPMKGHSHVYWYRQLPEEGLKFMVYLQKENIIDESGMPKERFSAEFPKEGPSILRIQQVVRGDSAAYFCASQKGTSGRSADTQYFGPGTRLTVL.

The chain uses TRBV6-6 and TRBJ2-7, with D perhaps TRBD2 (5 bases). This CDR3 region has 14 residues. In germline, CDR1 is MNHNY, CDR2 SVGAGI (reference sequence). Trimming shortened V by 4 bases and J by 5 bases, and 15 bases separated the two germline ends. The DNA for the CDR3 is TGTGCCAGCAGTTCTATTACGGGGAAAAACGAGCAGTACTTC. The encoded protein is CASSSITGKNEQYF.

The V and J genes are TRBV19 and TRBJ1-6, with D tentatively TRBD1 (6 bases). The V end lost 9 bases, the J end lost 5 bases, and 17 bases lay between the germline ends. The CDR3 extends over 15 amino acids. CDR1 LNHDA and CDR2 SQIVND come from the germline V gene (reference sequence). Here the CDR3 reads CASRDRPSDNSPLHF. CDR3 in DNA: TGTGCCAGCCGCGACAGGCCCTCGGATAATTCACCCCTCCACTTT.

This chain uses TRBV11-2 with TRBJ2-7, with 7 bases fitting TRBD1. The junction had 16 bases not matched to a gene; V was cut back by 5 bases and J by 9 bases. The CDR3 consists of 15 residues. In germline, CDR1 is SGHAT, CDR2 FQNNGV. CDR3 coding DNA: TGTGCCAGCAGCCAGACCGTGACCAAGGGGGCACGGCAGTACTTC. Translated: CASSQTVTKGARQYF.

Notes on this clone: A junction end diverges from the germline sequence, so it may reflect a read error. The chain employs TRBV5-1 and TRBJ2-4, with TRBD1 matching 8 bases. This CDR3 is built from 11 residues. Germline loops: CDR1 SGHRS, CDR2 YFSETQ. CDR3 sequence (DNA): TGCGCCAGCAGCGACGGACAGGGTGGGGACTTC. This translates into CASSDGQGGDF.

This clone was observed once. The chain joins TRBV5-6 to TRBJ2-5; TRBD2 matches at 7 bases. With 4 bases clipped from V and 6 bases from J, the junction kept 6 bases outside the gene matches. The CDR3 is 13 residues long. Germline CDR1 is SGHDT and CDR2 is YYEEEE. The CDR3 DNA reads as TGTGCCAGCAGCCTAGGGACTACAAAGACCCAGTACTTC. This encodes CASSLGTTKTQYF.

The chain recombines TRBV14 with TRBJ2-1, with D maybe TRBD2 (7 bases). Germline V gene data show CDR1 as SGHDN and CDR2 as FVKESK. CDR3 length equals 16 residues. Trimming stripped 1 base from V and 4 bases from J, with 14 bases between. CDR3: CASSQVGGRGYNEQFF. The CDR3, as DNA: TGTGCCAGCAGCCAAGTCGGTGGGAGGGGGTACAATGAGCAGTTCTTC.

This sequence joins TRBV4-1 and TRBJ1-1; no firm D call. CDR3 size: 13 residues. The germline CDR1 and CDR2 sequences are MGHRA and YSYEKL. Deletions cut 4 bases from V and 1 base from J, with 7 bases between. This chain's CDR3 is CASSPYGNTEAFF. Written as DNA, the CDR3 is TGCGCCAGCAGCCCTTACGGGAACACTGAAGCTTTCTTT.

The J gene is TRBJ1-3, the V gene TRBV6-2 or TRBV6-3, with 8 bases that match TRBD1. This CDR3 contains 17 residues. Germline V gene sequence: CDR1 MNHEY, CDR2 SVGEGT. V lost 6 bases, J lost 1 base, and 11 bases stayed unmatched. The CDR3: CASSPPAGGESGNTIYF. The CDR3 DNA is TGTGCCAGCAGCCCTCCGGCAGGGGGCGAGTCTGGAAACACCATATATTTT.